This entry lists 15 T cell receptor beta chains sequenced from one sample in a study of T cell changes during pregnancy in multiple sclerosis. Using immunoSEQ multiplex PCR, the repertoire was profiled, and TCRdb retains in-frame clones only, with some absent. Here the sample spans about 93,000 clones, around 92% being singletons. The sequenced sample was peripheral blood, obtained after pregnancy. The receptors shown here come from a female donor with multiple sclerosis, enrolled in a pregnancy study.

For this clone: A junction boundary mismatches the germline segment, possibly from a read error. V is TRBV5-1 and J is TRBJ2-2; possibly TRBD1 for D (6 bases). CDR1 SGHRS and CDR2 YFSETQ come from the germline V gene. This CDR3 has 15 amino acids. CDR3: CASTLDSPNTGELFF. The CDR3 nucleotides read TGCGCCAGCACCTTGGACAGTCCGAACACCGGGGAGCTGTTTTTT.

The rearrangement uses TRBV18 and TRBJ1-1; TRBD1 agrees at 8 bases. Trimming cost V 6 bases and J 0 bases; bases outside gene matches: 24. Germline V lookup: CDR1 KGHSH, CDR2 LQKENI. The CDR3 has 21 residues. CDR3 in DNA: TGTGCCAGCTCCGAATCGAGGACAGGGCCTAGGGTCTTAATGATGAACACTGAAGCTTTCTTT. This codes for CASSESRTGPRVLMMNTEAFF.

V usage is TRBV7-7 and J usage is TRBJ2-5; 9 bases match TRBD1. The CDR3 spans 14 residues. V shed 5 bases and J 2 bases; nucleotides not matched to a gene: 3. The germline V gene has CDR1 SSHAT and CDR2 FNYEAQ (reference sequence). This CDR3 is CASSPQGAQETQYF. CDR3 sequence (DNA): TGTGCCAGCAGCCCACAGGGGGCTCAAGAGACCCAGTACTTC.

The chain uses TRBV9 and TRBJ1-6; unclear D gene. This CDR3 has 16 residues. V lost 4 bases, J lost 5 bases, and 16 bases lay in between. Germline CDR1 is SGDLS and CDR2 is YYNGEE. The CDR3 loop is CASSPQVRFDNSPLHF. The CDR3 nucleotides read TGTGCCAGCAGCCCTCAGGTCAGGTTCGATAATTCACCCCTCCACTTT.

This clone has a single count. V usage is TRBV14 and J usage is TRBJ1-3, with D unclear. V shed 4 bases and J shed 1 base, with 11 bases lying between them. Germline V lookup: CDR1 SGHDN, CDR2 FVKESK. There are 15 residues in the CDR3. The CDR3 spells CASSRLDLSGNTIYF. DNA for the CDR3: TGTGCCAGCAGCCGATTGGACTTATCTGGAAACACCATATATTTT.

This chain uses TRBV27 with TRBJ2-7; the match to TRBD2 covers 8 bases. Germline V lookup: CDR1 MNHEY, CDR2 SMNVEV (reference sequence). Trimming removed 3 bases from V and 2 bases from J; junction bases left unmatched: 6. The CDR3 loop spans 15 amino acids. CDR3 bases: TGTGCCAGCAGTTTCGGGGGGGGTCCTCCCTACGAGCAGTACTTC. It is translated as CASSFGGGPPYEQYF.

This sequence joins TRBV19 and TRBJ1-2, with unresolved D. Between the trimmed V and J ends, which lost 6 bases and 2 bases, there was a span of 10 bases. The CDR3 runs to 13 residues. Germline V gives CDR1 LNHDA, CDR2 SQIVND (reference sequence). CDR3 loop: CASRREQNYGYTF. The CDR3 DNA sequence: TGTGCCAGTAGAAGGGAGCAGAACTATGGCTACACCTTC.

V and J are TRBV19 and TRBJ1-3; no definite D call. The germline V and J ends were trimmed by 9 bases and 1 base, with 10 bases remaining between them. The CDR3 is made up of 13 amino acids. Germline values: CDR1 LNHDA, CDR2 SQIVND (reference sequence). This CDR3 is CASSGESGNTIYF. The DNA for the CDR3 is TGTGCCAGCAGCGGGGAGTCTGGAAACACCATATATTTT. The variable domain in full, completed from reference TRBV19 and TRBJ1-3, reads DGGITQSPKYLFRKEGQNVTLSCEQNLNHDAMYWYRQDPGQGLRLIYYSQIVNDFQKGDIAEGYSVSREKKESFPLTVTSAQKNPTAFYLCASSGESGNTIYFGEGSWLTVV.

This chain uses TRBV25-1 with TRBJ1-1; TRBD1 might be the D (6 bases). Per germline, CDR1 MGHDK and CDR2 SYGVNS. The CDR3 is 16 amino acids. Trimming left V 1 base short and J 5 bases short, with 17 bases between. CDR3 in amino acids: CASSESGGAGLTEAFF. DNA of the CDR3: TGTGCCAGCAGTGAATCTGGGGGGGCGGGATTGACTGAAGCTTTCTTT. Complete variable domain (other parts from reference TRBV25-1 and TRBJ1-1): EADIYQTPRYLVIGTGKKITLECSQTMGHDKMYWYQQDPGMELHLIHYSYGVNSTEKGDLSSESTVSRIRTEHFPLTLESARPSHTSQYLCASSESGGAGLTEAFFGQGTRLTVV.

This chain connects TRBV7-2 to TRBJ2-1, with 9 bases lining up with TRBD2. The CDR3 totals 16 residues. The V gene end was trimmed by 5 bases and the J gene end by 5 bases; junction bases not matched to a gene: 10. Germline-derived CDR1 and CDR2 are SGHTA and FQGNSA. Written as DNA, the CDR3 is TGTGCCAGCAGCCCCTTAGCGGGAGTGTCCGACAATGAGCAGTTCTTC. This codes for CASSPLAGVSDNEQFF.

The chain links TRBV12-5 to TRBJ2-3; D is possibly TRBD2 (6 bases). CDR3 length equals 19 residues. The germline CDR1 and CDR2 sequences are LGHNT and FRNRAP. The V end lost 3 bases, the J end lost 5 bases, and 27 bases lay between the germline ends. The CDR3 loop is CASGLVYWGGGRVIDTQYF. CDR3 nucleotides: TGTGCTAGTGGTTTAGTGTATTGGGGAGGAGGCAGGGTGATAGATACGCAGTATTTT.

V usage is TRBV4-2 and J usage is TRBJ2-3; 9 bases align to TRBD2. The CDR3 runs to 16 residues. V dropped 1 base and J dropped 4; count of bases not matched to a gene: 6. Per the germline V gene, CDR1 is LGHNA and CDR2 is YNFKEQ. CDR3 nucleotide sequence: TGTGCCAGCAGCCAAGTCTGGGCGGGGGGGGCAGATACGCAGTATTTT. This translates into CASSQVWAGGADTQYF.

The genes are TRBV7-8 and TRBJ2-7; D call uncertain. V lost 1 base to trimming and J lost 6 bases, with 13 bases between them. Germline values: CDR1 SGHVS, CDR2 FQNEAQ. The CDR3 runs to 14 residues. CDR3 nucleotide sequence: TGTGCCAGCAGCTTAGAATTTAGCAACGGCGAGCAGTACTTC. Protein product: CASSLEFSNGEQYF.

V gene TRBV5-4 combines with J gene TRBJ2-7; 7 bases are shared with TRBD2. Per the germline V gene, CDR1 is SGHNT and CDR2 is YYREEE (reference sequence). The CDR3 has 14 amino acids. V was pared by 4 bases and J by 2 bases, with 6 bases of the junction left unmatched. The CDR3 here is CASSPGSGAYEQYF. CDR3 nucleotides: TGTGCCAGCAGCCCCGGGAGCGGGGCCTACGAGCAGTACTTC.

The chain is built from TRBV25-1 and TRBJ2-5, with D unresolved. The closer fit of TRBJ2-7 to the DNA end suggests the J call may be wrong. The CDR3 extends over 12 amino acids. The germline CDR1 and CDR2 sequences are MGHDK and SYGVNS. This CDR3 is CASSDDTYEQYF. The CDR3 nucleotides read TGTGCCAGCAGTGACGACACTTACGAGCAGTACTTC.